These 7 T cell receptor beta chains came from one sample sequenced in a study of blood T cell repertoires in COVID-19. Here immunoSEQ multiplex PCR was the method, and the copy in TCRdb shows in-frame clones only, minus some. The sample lists about 53,000 clones; around 86% were seen once. The material sequenced was peripheral blood. The origin of the receptors is a woman older than 75 with COVID-19, enrolled during active disease.

This chain connects TRBV2 to TRBJ1-5, with 7 bases lining up with TRBD1. The CDR3 totals 15 residues. Trimming removed 3 bases from V and 1 base from J; junction bases left unmatched: 3. Germline assignment: CDR1 SNHLY and CDR2 FYNNEI. The CDR3 protein is CASSENRGSNQPQHF. The CDR3 DNA reads as TGTGCCAGCAGTGAGAACAGGGGAAGCAATCAGCCCCAGCATTTT.

The V and J genes are TRBV28 and TRBJ2-7; 9 bases agree with TRBD2. In germline, CDR1 is MDHEN, CDR2 SYDVKM. The trim removed 6 bases at V and 3 bases at J, leaving 6 bases unmatched. The CDR3 spans 14 residues. The CDR3 here is CASRNGLANYEQYF. The CDR3 nucleotides read TGTGCCAGCAGAAATGGACTAGCGAACTACGAGCAGTACTTC.

The chain combines TRBV3-1 (or the pseudogene TRBV3-2) with TRBJ2-3, with 12 positions matching TRBD2. The junction had 6 bases not matched to a gene; V was cut back by 3 bases and J by 2 bases. Germline CDR1 is LGHDT and CDR2 is YNNKEL (reference sequence). The CDR3 loop spans 17 amino acids. This chain's CDR3 is CASSQRTSGVFTDTQYF. The CDR3 DNA sequence: TGTGCCAGCAGCCAGCGGACTAGCGGGGTATTCACAGATACGCAGTATTTT.

The chain couples TRBV24-1 to TRBJ1-4; 8 nucleotides line up with TRBD1. The CDR3 totals 16 residues. The germline CDR1 and CDR2 sequences are KGHDR and SFDVKD. Unmatched junction bases numbered 10, after V lost 4 bases and J lost 7 bases. CDR3 residues: CATSDHPTGEGEKLFF. CDR3 sequence (DNA): TGTGCCACCAGTGACCACCCGACAGGGGAGGGTGAAAAACTGTTTTTT.

The chain employs TRBV30 and TRBJ1-6; weak D call: TRBD1 (5 bases). The CDR3 is 13 residues long. Looked up from germline, CDR1 is GTSNPN and CDR2 is SVGIG (reference sequence). V dropped 2 bases and J dropped 7 bases, with 9 bases sitting between them. In DNA form, the CDR3 reads TGTGCCTGGAGTCTGGCAGGGAATTCACCCCTCCACTTT. It specifies CAWSLAGNSPLHF.

The J gene is TRBJ2-7, the V gene TRBV9; 7 nucleotides match TRBD1. Unmatched junction bases numbered 7, after V lost 7 bases and J lost 6 bases. The CDR3 consists of 12 residues. The germline V gene has CDR1 SGDLS and CDR2 YYNGEE. CDR3 region: CASQGDTGEQYF. The CDR3 nucleotides are TGTGCCAGCCAGGGGGATACGGGCGAGCAGTACTTC.

This chain links TRBV5-5 with TRBJ2-7, with 7 bases matching TRBD2. The CDR3 spans 16 residues. The junction had 11 bases not matched to a gene; V was cut back by 4 bases and J by 1 base. Per germline, CDR1 SGHKS and CDR2 YYEKEE (reference sequence). The DNA of the CDR3 is TGTGCCAGCAGCCGACGCCGACGGGAGGTTTCCTACGAGCAGTACTTC. It translates to CASSRRRREVSYEQYF.